This is a list of T cell receptor beta chains from one sample in a study of cytomegalovirus exposure and HLA in healthy donors. Generated by immunoSEQ multiplex PCR, the TCRdb table keeps only in-frame clones and is missing some. The sample has under 150,000 clones, about 78% seen once. Sequences were obtained from PBMCs. The source is a male donor in good health and CMV-seronegative. CDR3s include the opening cysteine and the closing phenylalanine or tryptophan. Fields, in order: D gene, clone size, V gene, J gene, CDR3 protein, CDR3 DNA. D genes are given only for firm matches. The size field is filled for only some rows; it gives once, few, many or a size class.

D gene: TRBD1; clone size: .; V gene: TRBV15; J gene: TRBJ2-5; CDR3 protein: CATSRDKGAGETQYF; CDR3 DNA: TGTGCCACCAGCAGAGATAAGGGGGCAGGGGAGACCCAGTACTTC
D gene: TRBD1; clone size: .; V gene: TRBV10-2; J gene: TRBJ2-2; CDR3 protein: CASSETDRAINVAEYTGELFF; CDR3 DNA: TGCGCCAGCAGTGAGACGGACAGGGCGATAAACGTGGCGGAGTACACCGGGGAGCTGTTTTTT
D gene: TRBD2; clone size: .; V gene: TRBV27; J gene: TRBJ2-7; CDR3 protein: CASSPKDSGTLGEQYF; CDR3 DNA: TGTGCCAGCAGTCCTAAGGATAGCGGGACGCTAGGCGAGCAGTACTTC
D gene: .; clone size: few; V gene: TRBV19; J gene: TRBJ1-2; CDR3 protein: CASTDRGGALWGYTF; CDR3 DNA: TGTGCCAGTACCGACCGGGGGGGCGCATTGTGGGGCTACACCTTC
D gene: TRBD1; clone size: .; V gene: TRBV10-3; J gene: TRBJ2-5; CDR3 protein: CAIKKTGNQETQYF; CDR3 DNA: TGTGCCATCAAGAAGACAGGGAACCAAGAGACCCAGTACTTC
D gene: .; clone size: .; V gene: TRBV2; J gene: TRBJ1-1; CDR3 protein: CASSSDRDTEAFF; CDR3 DNA: TGTGCCAGCAGTTCGGACAGAGACACTGAAGCTTTCTTT
D gene: .; clone size: .; V gene: TRBV9; J gene: TRBJ2-6; CDR3 protein: CASSVVPGGANVLTF; CDR3 DNA: TGTGCCAGCAGCGTAGTCCCCGGTGGGGCCAACGTCCTGACTTTC
D gene: TRBD1; clone size: .; V gene: TRBV5-1; J gene: TRBJ2-7; CDR3 protein: CASSATGLASYEQYF; CDR3 DNA: TGCGCCAGCAGCGCGACAGGGCTGGCCTCCTACGAGCAGTACTTC
D gene: .; clone size: .; V gene: TRBV27; J gene: TRBJ2-7; CDR3 protein: CASGRASHFSAYEQYF; CDR3 DNA: TGTGCCTCCGGACGAGCTAGCCATTTCAGTGCCTACGAGCAGTACTTC
D gene: TRBD2; clone size: .; V gene: TRBV30; J gene: TRBJ2-1; CDR3 protein: CAWSGGGGEQFF; CDR3 DNA: TGTGCCTGGAGTGGTGGGGGGGGTGAGCAGTTCTTC
D gene: .; clone size: .; V gene: TRBV21-1; J gene: TRBJ1-2; CDR3 protein: CASSKTEDYGYTF; CDR3 DNA: TGTGCCAGCAGCAAGACAGAGGACTATGGCTACACCTTC
D gene: TRBD2; clone size: .; V gene: TRBV4-2; J gene: TRBJ2-7; CDR3 protein: CASSQGSSGDYEQYF; CDR3 DNA: TGTGCCAGCAGCCAAGGCTCTAGCGGAGACTACGAGCAGTACTTC
D gene: .; clone size: .; V gene: TRBV4-2; J gene: TRBJ1-1; CDR3 protein: CASSQERRMNTEAFF; CDR3 DNA: TGTGCCAGCAGCCAAGAACGGAGAATGAACACTGAAGCTTTCTTT
D gene: .; clone size: .; V gene: TRBV7-2; J gene: TRBJ1-4; CDR3 protein: CASSVGGVGEKLFF; CDR3 DNA: TGTGCCAGCAGCGTAGGGGGAGTTGGTGAAAAACTGTTTTTT
D gene: TRBD1; clone size: once; V gene: TRBV30; J gene: TRBJ1-5; CDR3 protein: CAWSRTGGSNQPQHF; CDR3 DNA: TGTGCCTGGAGCCGGACAGGGGGTAGCAATCAGCCCCAGCATTTT
D gene: TRBD1; clone size: .; V gene: TRBV5-4; J gene: TRBJ1-2; CDR3 protein: CASSLDPQGAGYTF; CDR3 DNA: TGTGCCAGCAGCTTGGATCCCCAGGGGGCTGGCTACACCTTC
D gene: TRBD2; clone size: .; V gene: TRBV11-2; J gene: TRBJ2-1; CDR3 protein: CASSLQLAGGQFF; CDR3 DNA: TGTGCCAGCAGCTTACAATTAGCGGGGGGGCAGTTCTTC
D gene: TRBD2; clone size: few; V gene: TRBV4-1; J gene: TRBJ2-7; CDR3 protein: CASSQDRASGGATYEQYF; CDR3 DNA: TGCGCCAGCAGCCAAGATCGGGCTAGCGGGGGAGCAACCTACGAGCAGTACTTC
D gene: TRBD1; clone size: .; V gene: TRBV30; J gene: TRBJ1-4; CDR3 protein: CAWNRGTENEKLFF; CDR3 DNA: TGTGCCTGGAATAGAGGGACAGAGAATGAAAAACTGTTTTTT
D gene: .; clone size: once; V gene: TRBV21-1; J gene: TRBJ1-3; CDR3 protein: CASSTSGQVSSGNTIYF; CDR3 DNA: TGTGCCAGCAGCACATCAGGACAGGTGAGCTCTGGAAACACCATATATTTT
D gene: .; clone size: once; V gene: TRBV19; J gene: TRBJ1-1; CDR3 protein: CASSIRGTWNTEAFF; CDR3 DNA: TGTGCCAGTAGTATCCGGGGGACCTGGAACACTGAAGCTTTCTTT
D gene: .; clone size: .; V gene: TRBV30; J gene: TRBJ1-2; CDR3 protein: CAWMEGVYGYTF; CDR3 DNA: TGTGCCTGGATGGAGGGCGTCTATGGCTACACCTTC
D gene: .; clone size: once; V gene: TRBV7-2; J gene: TRBJ2-3; CDR3 protein: CASSLGGGAVLGTDTQYF; CDR3 DNA: TGTGCCAGCAGCTTAGGAGGGGGGGCCGTGTTAGGCACAGATACGCAGTATTTT
D gene: .; clone size: .; V gene: TRBV19; J gene: TRBJ1-5; CDR3 protein: CASLGQFNQPQHF; CDR3 DNA: TGTGCCAGCCTTGGACAGTTCAATCAGCCCCAGCATTTT
D gene: TRBD2; clone size: .; V gene: TRBV29-1; J gene: TRBJ2-1; CDR3 protein: CSVLGTSGLMEQFF; CDR3 DNA: TGCAGCGTTTTGGGGACTAGCGGTCTTATGGAGCAGTTCTTC
D gene: TRBD2; clone size: .; V gene: TRBV30; J gene: TRBJ2-5; CDR3 protein: CAWSVSLAGGRETQYF; CDR3 DNA: TGTGCCTGGAGTGTCAGTCTAGCGGGGGGTAGGGAGACCCAGTACTTC
D gene: .; clone size: .; V gene: TRBV5-1; J gene: TRBJ1-2; CDR3 protein: CASSSTGIYGYTF; CDR3 DNA: TGCGCCAGCAGCTCCACAGGAATATATGGCTACACCTTC
D gene: .; clone size: .; V gene: TRBV5-4; J gene: TRBJ1-5; CDR3 protein: CASSLDGRSNQPQHF; CDR3 DNA: TGTGCCAGCAGCTTGGATGGGAGGAGCAATCAGCCCCAGCATTTT
D gene: .; clone size: .; V gene: TRBV6-1; J gene: TRBJ1-5; CDR3 protein: CASSESPGGQPQHF; CDR3 DNA: TGTGCCAGCAGTGAATCCCCCGGCGGGCAGCCCCAGCATTTT
D gene: TRBD1; clone size: .; V gene: TRBV29-1; J gene: TRBJ1-2; CDR3 protein: CSVGLQGASAYGYTF; CDR3 DNA: TGCAGCGTCGGCCTACAGGGGGCGTCGGCCTATGGCTACACCTTC
D gene: TRBD1; clone size: .; V gene: TRBV5-8; J gene: TRBJ1-1; CDR3 protein: CASSPRTGLVTEAFF; CDR3 DNA: TGTGCCAGCAGTCCTAGGACAGGGTTAGTCACTGAAGCTTTCTTT
D gene: .; clone size: .; V gene: TRBV2; J gene: TRBJ1-2; CDR3 protein: CASRRGSDHF; CDR3 DNA: TGTGCCAGCAGACGGGGTTCGGACCACTTC
D gene: TRBD2; clone size: .; V gene: TRBV6-6; J gene: TRBJ2-7; CDR3 protein: CASRGLAGGYEQYF; CDR3 DNA: TGTGCCAGCAGGGGACTAGCGGGAGGCTACGAGCAGTACTTC
D gene: .; clone size: .; V gene: TRBV9; J gene: TRBJ2-7; CDR3 protein: CASSAGLNYEQYF; CDR3 DNA: TGTGCCAGCAGCGCGGGACTGAACTACGAGCAGTACTTC
D gene: .; clone size: .; V gene: TRBV25-1; J gene: TRBJ2-5; CDR3 protein: CASSGDSQETQYF; CDR3 DNA: TGTGCCAGCAGTGGGGACTCACAAGAGACCCAGTACTTC
D gene: .; clone size: .; V gene: TRBV19; J gene: TRBJ1-6; CDR3 protein: CASSHQDYNSPLHF; CDR3 DNA: TGTGCCAGTAGCCACCAGGACTATAATTCACCCCTCCACTTT
D gene: TRBD1; clone size: .; V gene: TRBV7-3; J gene: TRBJ2-3; CDR3 protein: CASSLGQPGTDTQYF; CDR3 DNA: TGTGCCAGCAGCTTGGGACAGCCGGGGACAGATACGCAGTATTTT
D gene: .; clone size: .; V gene: TRBV5-1; J gene: TRBJ1-4; CDR3 protein: CASSLKAQGGGEKLFF; CDR3 DNA: TGCGCCAGCAGCTTGAAGGCGCAGGGCGGGGGTGAAAAACTGTTTTTT
D gene: .; clone size: .; V gene: TRBV9; J gene: TRBJ1-4; CDR3 protein: CASSGRQAGKLFF; CDR3 DNA: TGTGCCAGCAGCGGCCGGCAGGCCGGAAAACTGTTTTTT
D gene: .; clone size: .; V gene: TRBV18; J gene: TRBJ1-1; CDR3 protein: CASSPSGTRNTEAFF; CDR3 DNA: TGTGCCAGCTCACCATCCGGGACAAGGAACACTGAAGCTTTCTTT
D gene: TRBD2; clone size: .; V gene: TRBV7-9; J gene: TRBJ2-2; CDR3 protein: CASSLGTSGFRAGELFF; CDR3 DNA: TGTGCCAGCAGCCTGGGGACTAGCGGGTTCCGCGCCGGGGAGCTGTTTTTT
D gene: .; clone size: .; V gene: TRBV5-5; J gene: TRBJ2-2; CDR3 protein: CASSRTAVGAGELFF; CDR3 DNA: TGTGCCAGCAGCAGGACAGCAGTAGGAGCCGGGGAGCTGTTTTTT
D gene: .; clone size: .; V gene: TRBV5-6; J gene: TRBJ2-7; CDR3 protein: CASSRTYEQYF; CDR3 DNA: TGTGCCAGCAGCCGAACCTACGAGCAGTACTTC
D gene: .; clone size: once; V gene: TRBV5-1; J gene: TRBJ1-5; CDR3 protein: CASSLVPGVDQPQHF; CDR3 DNA: TGCGCCAGCAGCTTGGTGCCAGGGGTGGATCAGCCCCAGCATTTT
D gene: .; clone size: .; V gene: TRBV6-5; J gene: TRBJ1-6; CDR3 protein: CASSYDGSSYNSPLHF; CDR3 DNA: TGTGCCAGCAGTTACGACGGGAGCTCCTATAATTCACCCCTCCACTTT
D gene: TRBD2; clone size: .; V gene: TRBV30; J gene: TRBJ2-7; CDR3 protein: CAWRGRLAGVSEQYF; CDR3 DNA: TGTGCCTGGAGAGGGAGGCTAGCGGGAGTGAGCGAGCAGTACTTC
D gene: .; clone size: .; V gene: TRBV19; J gene: TRBJ1-1; CDR3 protein: CASSIGAQTLNTEAFF; CDR3 DNA: TGTGCCAGTAGTATAGGGGCACAGACCCTGAACACTGAAGCTTTCTTT
D gene: .; clone size: .; V gene: TRBV7-6; J gene: TRBJ2-7; CDR3 protein: CASRNSGSYEQYF; CDR3 DNA: TGTGCCAGCAGGAACAGTGGATCCTACGAGCAGTACTTC
D gene: .; clone size: .; V gene: TRBV6-5; J gene: TRBJ1-1; CDR3 protein: CASSYSSGPPMTEAFF; CDR3 DNA: TGTGCCAGCAGTTACTCGTCTGGCCCTCCGATGACTGAAGCTTTCTTT
D gene: TRBD1; clone size: few; V gene: TRBV29-1; J gene: TRBJ2-7; CDR3 protein: CSVDSVGQSSYEQYF; CDR3 DNA: TGCAGCGTTGACTCAGTGGGACAGAGCTCCTACGAGCAGTACTTC
D gene: TRBD1; clone size: few; V gene: TRBV30; J gene: TRBJ1-1; CDR3 protein: CACRTGGRVFF; CDR3 DNA: TGTGCCTGCCGAACAGGGGGAAGAGTTTTCTTT
D gene: .; clone size: .; V gene: TRBV10-2; J gene: TRBJ2-1; CDR3 protein: CASTASVTYNEQFF; CDR3 DNA: TGCGCCAGCACGGCTAGCGTCACCTACAATGAGCAGTTCTTC
D gene: .; clone size: .; V gene: TRBV25-1; J gene: TRBJ1-1; CDR3 protein: CASSVLGGTEAFF; CDR3 DNA: TGTGCCAGCAGTGTACTAGGGGGCACTGAAGCTTTCTTT
D gene: .; clone size: .; V gene: TRBV11-2; J gene: TRBJ2-3; CDR3 protein: CASSLGAGLGLADTQYF; CDR3 DNA: TGTGCCAGCAGCTTAGGCGCAGGGTTAGGCCTAGCAGATACGCAGTATTTT
D gene: .; clone size: .; V gene: TRBV7-9; J gene: TRBJ2-1; CDR3 protein: CASSPVAQSSYNEQFF; CDR3 DNA: TGTGCCAGCAGCCCAGTGGCACAGAGCTCCTACAATGAGCAGTTCTTC
D gene: .; clone size: .; V gene: TRBV4-1; J gene: TRBJ2-7; CDR3 protein: CASSQVRGYEQYF; CDR3 DNA: TGCGCCAGCAGCCAAGTCAGGGGCTACGAGCAGTACTTC
D gene: TRBD2; clone size: .; V gene: TRBV5-1; J gene: TRBJ2-3; CDR3 protein: CASRLAGGSGDTQYF; CDR3 DNA: TGCGCCAGCAGACTAGCGGGAGGGTCGGGCGATACGCAGTATTTT
D gene: .; clone size: .; V gene: TRBV9; J gene: TRBJ2-7; CDR3 protein: CASSVAGGEYEQYF; CDR3 DNA: TGTGCCAGCAGCGTAGCCGGCGGAGAGTACGAGCAGTACTTC